This TCR beta chain was retrieved from a study of T cell responses to AZD1222 COVID-19 vaccine. Germline CDR1 LNHDA, CDR2 SQIVND (reference sequence). The CDR3 sequence is 16 residues long. J was trimmed by 6 bases and V by 5 bases; bases with no gene match: 8. TCRdb keeps only in-frame clones here, not all; method: immunoSEQ multiplex PCR. This repertoire shows around 71,000 clones, 80% found once; its top ten account for about 14%. Sequenced material: peripheral blood, taken 28 days after the second AZD1222 dose. V and J are TRBV19 and TRBJ2-1, with 12 bases that match TRBD2. This clonotype was obtained from an adult who received the AZD1222 COVID-19 vaccine. This CDR3 is CASSSSTSGGPNEQFF. CDR3 nucleotides: TGTGCCAGTAGTTCCTCGACTAGCGGGGGACCCAATGAGCAGTTCTTC. The variable domain in full, completed from reference TRBV19 and TRBJ2-1, reads DGGITQSPKYLFRKEGQNVTLSCEQNLNHDAMYWYRQDPGQGLRLIYYSQIVNDFQKGDIAEGYSVSREKKESFPLTVTSAQKNPTAFYLCASSSSTSGGPNEQFFGPGTRLTVL.